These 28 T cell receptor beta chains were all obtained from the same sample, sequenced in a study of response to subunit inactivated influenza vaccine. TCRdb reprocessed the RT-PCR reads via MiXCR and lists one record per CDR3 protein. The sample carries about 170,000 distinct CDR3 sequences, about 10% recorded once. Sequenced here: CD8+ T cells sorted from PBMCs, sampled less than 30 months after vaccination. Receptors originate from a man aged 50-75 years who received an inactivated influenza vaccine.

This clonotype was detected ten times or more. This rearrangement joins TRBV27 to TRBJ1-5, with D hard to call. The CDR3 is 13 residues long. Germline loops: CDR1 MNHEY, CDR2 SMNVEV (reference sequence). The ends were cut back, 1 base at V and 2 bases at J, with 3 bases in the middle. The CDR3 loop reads CASSLWGNQPQHF. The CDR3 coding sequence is TGTGCCAGCAGTTTATGGGGCAATCAGCCCCAGCATTTT.

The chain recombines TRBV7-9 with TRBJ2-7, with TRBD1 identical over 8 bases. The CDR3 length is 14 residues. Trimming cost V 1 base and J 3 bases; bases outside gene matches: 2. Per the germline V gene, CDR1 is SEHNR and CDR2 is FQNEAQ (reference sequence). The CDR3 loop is CASSLEQGDYEQYF. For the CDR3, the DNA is TGTGCCAGCAGCTTAGAACAGGGGGACTACGAGCAGTACTTC.

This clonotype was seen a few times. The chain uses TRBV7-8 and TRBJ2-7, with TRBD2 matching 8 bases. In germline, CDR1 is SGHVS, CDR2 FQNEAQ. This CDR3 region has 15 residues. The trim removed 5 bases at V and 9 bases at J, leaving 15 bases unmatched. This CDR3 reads CASSPPGGRSPVQYF. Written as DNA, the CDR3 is TGTGCCAGCAGCCCCCCGGGCGGGAGGTCCCCAGTGCAGTACTTC.

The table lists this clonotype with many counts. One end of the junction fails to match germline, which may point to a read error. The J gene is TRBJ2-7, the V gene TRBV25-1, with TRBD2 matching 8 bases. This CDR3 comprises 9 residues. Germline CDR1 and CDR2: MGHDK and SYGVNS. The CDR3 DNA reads TGCGGGAGGGACTACGAGCAGTACTTC. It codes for CGRDYEQYF.

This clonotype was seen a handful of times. The CDR3 DNA reads as TGTGCCAGCAGTTTTGGTCCTGGGACCATCTCCTACAATGAGCAGTTCTTC. Translated, it gives CASSFGPGTISYNEQFF. This chain uses TRBV28 with TRBJ2-1; either TRBD1 or TRBD2 may supply D (5 bases each). With 3 bases removed from V and 0 bases from J, the gap between germline ends came to 15 bases. The CDR3 is 17 residues long. Looked up from germline, CDR1 is MDHEN and CDR2 is SYDVKM.

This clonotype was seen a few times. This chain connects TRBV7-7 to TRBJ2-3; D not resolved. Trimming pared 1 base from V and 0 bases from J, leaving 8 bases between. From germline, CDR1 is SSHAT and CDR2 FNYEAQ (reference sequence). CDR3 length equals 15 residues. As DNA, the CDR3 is TGTGCCAGCAGCTTAGAAGGCAGAAGCACAGATACGCAGTATTTT. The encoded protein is CASSLEGRSTDTQYF.

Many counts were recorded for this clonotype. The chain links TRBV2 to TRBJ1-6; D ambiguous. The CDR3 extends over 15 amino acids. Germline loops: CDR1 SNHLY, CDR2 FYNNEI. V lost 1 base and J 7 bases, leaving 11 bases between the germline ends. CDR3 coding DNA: TGTGCCAGCAGTGAAGAGGGAAAATGGAATTCACCCCTCCACTTT. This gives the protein CASSEEGKWNSPLHF.

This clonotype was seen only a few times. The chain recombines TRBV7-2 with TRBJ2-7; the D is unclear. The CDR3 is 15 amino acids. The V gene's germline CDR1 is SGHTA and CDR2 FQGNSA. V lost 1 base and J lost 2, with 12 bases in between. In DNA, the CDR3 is TGTGCCAGCAGCTTAGGGTTTAGCTTAGCCTACGAGCAGTACTTC. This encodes CASSLGFSLAYEQYF. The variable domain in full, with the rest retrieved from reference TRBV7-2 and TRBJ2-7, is GAGVSQSPSNKVTEKGKDVELRCDPISGHTALYWYRQSLGQGLEFLIYFQGNSAPDKSGLPSDRFSAERTGGSVSTLTIQRTQQEDSAVYLCASSLGFSLAYEQYFGPGTRLTVT.

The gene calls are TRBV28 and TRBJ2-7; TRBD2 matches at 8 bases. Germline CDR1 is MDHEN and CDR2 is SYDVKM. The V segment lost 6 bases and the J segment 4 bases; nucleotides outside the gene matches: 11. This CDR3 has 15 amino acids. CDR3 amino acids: CASSLAGGGLYEQYF. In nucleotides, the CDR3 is TGTGCCAGCAGCCTCGCCGGCGGGGGGCTATACGAGCAGTACTTC.

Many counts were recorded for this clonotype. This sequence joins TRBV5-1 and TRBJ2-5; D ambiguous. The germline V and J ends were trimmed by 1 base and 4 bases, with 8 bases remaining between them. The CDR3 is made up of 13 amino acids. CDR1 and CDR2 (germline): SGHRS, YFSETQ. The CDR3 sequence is CASSLKLGETQYF. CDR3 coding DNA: TGCGCCAGCAGCTTGAAGTTGGGAGAGACCCAGTACTTC. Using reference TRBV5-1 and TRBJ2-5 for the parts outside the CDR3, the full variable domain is KAGVTQTPRYLIKTRGQQVTLSCSPISGHRSVSWYQQTPGQGLQFLFEYFSETQRNKGNFPGRFSGRQFSNSRSEMNVSTLELGDSALYLCASSLKLGETQYFGPGTRLLVL.

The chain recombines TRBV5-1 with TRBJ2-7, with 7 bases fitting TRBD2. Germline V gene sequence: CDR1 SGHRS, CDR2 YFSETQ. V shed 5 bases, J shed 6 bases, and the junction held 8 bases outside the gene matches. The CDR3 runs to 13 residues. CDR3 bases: TGCGCCAGCAGAGCGGGAACCTCGGGCGAGCAGTACTTC. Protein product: CASRAGTSGEQYF.

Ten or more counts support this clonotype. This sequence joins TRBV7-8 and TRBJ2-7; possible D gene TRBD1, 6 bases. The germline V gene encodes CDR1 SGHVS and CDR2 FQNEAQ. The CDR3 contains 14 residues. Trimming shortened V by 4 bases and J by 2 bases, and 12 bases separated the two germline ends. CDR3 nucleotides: TGTGCCAGCAGCTCAGGACAGCGGCCCTACGAGCAGTACTTC. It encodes CASSSGQRPYEQYF.

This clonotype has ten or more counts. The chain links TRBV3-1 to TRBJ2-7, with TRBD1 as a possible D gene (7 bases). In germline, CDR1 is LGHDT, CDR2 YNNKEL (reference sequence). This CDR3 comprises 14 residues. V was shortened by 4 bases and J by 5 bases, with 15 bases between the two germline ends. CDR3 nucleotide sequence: TGTGCCAGCAGCCCTTACAGGGGACTGGACGAGCAGTACTTC. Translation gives CASSPYRGLDEQYF.

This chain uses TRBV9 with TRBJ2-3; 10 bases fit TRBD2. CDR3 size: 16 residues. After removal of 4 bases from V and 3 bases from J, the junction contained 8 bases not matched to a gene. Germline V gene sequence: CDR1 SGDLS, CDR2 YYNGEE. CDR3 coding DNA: TGTGCCAGCAGCATAAGCGGGGGGGCAGGGACAGATACGCAGTATTTT. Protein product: CASSISGGAGTDTQYF.

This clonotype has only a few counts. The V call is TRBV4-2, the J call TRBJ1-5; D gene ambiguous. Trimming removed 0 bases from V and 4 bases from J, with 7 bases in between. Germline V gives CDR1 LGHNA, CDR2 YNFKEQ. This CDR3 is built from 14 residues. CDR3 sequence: CASSQEGGNQPQHF. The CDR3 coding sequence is TGTGCCAGCAGCCAAGAAGGAGGGAATCAGCCCCAGCATTTT.

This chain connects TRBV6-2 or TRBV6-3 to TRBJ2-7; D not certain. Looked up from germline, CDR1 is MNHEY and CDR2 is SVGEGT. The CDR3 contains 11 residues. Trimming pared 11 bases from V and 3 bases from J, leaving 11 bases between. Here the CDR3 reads CAGPEYYEQYF. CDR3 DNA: TGTGCCGGCCCGGAGTACTACGAGCAGTACTTC.

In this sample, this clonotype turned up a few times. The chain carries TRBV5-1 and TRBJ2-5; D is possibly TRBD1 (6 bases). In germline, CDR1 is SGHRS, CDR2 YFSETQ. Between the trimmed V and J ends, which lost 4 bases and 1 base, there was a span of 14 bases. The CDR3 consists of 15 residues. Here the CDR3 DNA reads TGCGCCAGCAGCACCGGACAGTTAGGCCAAGAGACCCAGTACTTC. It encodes CASSTGQLGQETQYF.

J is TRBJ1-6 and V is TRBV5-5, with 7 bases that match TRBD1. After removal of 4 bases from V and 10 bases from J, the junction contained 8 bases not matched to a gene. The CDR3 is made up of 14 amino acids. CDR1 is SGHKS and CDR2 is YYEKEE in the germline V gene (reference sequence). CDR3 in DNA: TGTGCCAGCAGCGCAAGACAGGGACGGTCACCCCTCCACTTT. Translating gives CASSARQGRSPLHF.

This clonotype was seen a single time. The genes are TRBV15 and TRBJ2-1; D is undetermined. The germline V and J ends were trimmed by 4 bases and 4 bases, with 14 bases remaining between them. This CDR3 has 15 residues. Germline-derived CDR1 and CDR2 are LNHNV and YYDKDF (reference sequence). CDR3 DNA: TGTGCCACCAGCATTTCGGGCCAGTTATACAATGAGCAGTTCTTC. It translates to CATSISGQLYNEQFF.

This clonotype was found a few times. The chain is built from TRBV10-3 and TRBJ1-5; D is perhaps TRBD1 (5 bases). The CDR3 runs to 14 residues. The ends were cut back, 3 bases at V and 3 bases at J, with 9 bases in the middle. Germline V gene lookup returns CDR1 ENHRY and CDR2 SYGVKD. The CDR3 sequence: CAISEGRANQPQHF. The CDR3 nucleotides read TGTGCCATCAGTGAAGGCAGGGCCAATCAGCCCCAGCATTTT.

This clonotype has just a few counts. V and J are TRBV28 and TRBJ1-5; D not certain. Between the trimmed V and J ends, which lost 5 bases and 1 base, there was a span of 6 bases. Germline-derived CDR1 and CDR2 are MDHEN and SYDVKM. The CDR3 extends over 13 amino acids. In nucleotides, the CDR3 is TGTGCCAGCAGTCCGCAGAGCAATCAGCCCCAGCATTTT. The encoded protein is CASSPQSNQPQHF.

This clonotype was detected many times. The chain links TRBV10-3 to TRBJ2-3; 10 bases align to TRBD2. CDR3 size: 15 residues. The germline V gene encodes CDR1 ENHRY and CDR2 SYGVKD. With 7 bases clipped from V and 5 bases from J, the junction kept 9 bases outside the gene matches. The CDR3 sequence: CAIKSSSGSVDTQYF. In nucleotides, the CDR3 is TGTGCCATCAAGAGTTCTAGCGGGAGTGTAGATACGCAGTATTTT.

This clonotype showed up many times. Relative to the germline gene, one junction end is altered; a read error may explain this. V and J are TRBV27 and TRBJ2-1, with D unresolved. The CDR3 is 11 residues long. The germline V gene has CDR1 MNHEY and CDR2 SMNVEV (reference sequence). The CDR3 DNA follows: TGTGCCAGCGGTTTCGGCAATGAGCAGTTCTTC. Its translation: CASGFGNEQFF.

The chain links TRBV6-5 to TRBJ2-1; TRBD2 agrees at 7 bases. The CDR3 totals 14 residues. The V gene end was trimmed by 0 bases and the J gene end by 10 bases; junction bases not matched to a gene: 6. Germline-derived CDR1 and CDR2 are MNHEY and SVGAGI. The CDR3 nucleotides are TGTGCCAGCAGTTACTCGGATGAAGCGGGGGAGCAGTTCTTC. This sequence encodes CASSYSDEAGEQFF.

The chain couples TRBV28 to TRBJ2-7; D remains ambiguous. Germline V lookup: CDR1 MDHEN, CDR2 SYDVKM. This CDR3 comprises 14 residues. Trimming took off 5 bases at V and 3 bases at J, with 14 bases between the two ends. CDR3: CASSPYGSYYEQYF. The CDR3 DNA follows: TGTGCCAGCAGTCCCTATGGGTCTTACTACGAGCAGTACTTC.

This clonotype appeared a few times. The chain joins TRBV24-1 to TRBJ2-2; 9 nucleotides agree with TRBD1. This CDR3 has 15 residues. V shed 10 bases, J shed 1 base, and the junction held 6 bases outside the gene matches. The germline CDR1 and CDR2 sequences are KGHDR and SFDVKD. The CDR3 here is CATSDRGVNTGELFF. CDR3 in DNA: TGTGCCACTTCGGACAGGGGCGTGAACACCGGGGAGCTGTTTTTT.

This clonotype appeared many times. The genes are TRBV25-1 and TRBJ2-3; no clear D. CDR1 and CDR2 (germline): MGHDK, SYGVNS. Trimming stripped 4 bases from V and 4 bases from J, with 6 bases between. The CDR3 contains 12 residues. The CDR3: CASSVAADTQYF. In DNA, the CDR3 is TGTGCCAGCAGTGTCGCGGCAGATACGCAGTATTTT. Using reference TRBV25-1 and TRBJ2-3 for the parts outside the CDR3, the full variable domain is EADIYQTPRYLVIGTGKKITLECSQTMGHDKMYWYQQDPGMELHLIHYSYGVNSTEKGDLSSESTVSRIRTEHFPLTLESARPSHTSQYLCASSVAADTQYFGPGTRLTVL.

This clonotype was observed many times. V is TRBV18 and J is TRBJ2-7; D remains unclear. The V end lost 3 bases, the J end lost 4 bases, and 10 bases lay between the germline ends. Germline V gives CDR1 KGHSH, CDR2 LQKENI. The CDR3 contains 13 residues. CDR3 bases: TGTGCCAGCTCACCCCCACACCTTTACGAGCAGTACTTC. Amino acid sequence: CASSPPHLYEQYF.